The present TCR beta chain was sequenced within a study of T cell changes during pregnancy in multiple sclerosis. Profiled with immunoSEQ multiplex PCR; TCRdb holds only in-frame clones, not every one. Of more than 45,000 clones listed, 80% to 95% are singletons. The germline V gene has CDR1 SNHLY and CDR2 FYNNEI. V lost 7 bases to trimming and J lost 6 bases; unmatched junction nucleotides: 11. The CDR3 is 15 amino acids. This TCR derives from a female donor with multiple sclerosis, enrolled in a pregnancy study. The genes are TRBV2 and TRBJ2-2; 7 positions match TRBD1. This specimen was CD4+ T cells from peripheral blood mononuclear cells, taken in the second trimester of pregnancy. CDR3 loop: CASTLTRGGAGELFF. CDR3 DNA: TGTGCCAGCACCCTTACTCGAGGGGGCGCCGGGGAGCTGTTTTTT.